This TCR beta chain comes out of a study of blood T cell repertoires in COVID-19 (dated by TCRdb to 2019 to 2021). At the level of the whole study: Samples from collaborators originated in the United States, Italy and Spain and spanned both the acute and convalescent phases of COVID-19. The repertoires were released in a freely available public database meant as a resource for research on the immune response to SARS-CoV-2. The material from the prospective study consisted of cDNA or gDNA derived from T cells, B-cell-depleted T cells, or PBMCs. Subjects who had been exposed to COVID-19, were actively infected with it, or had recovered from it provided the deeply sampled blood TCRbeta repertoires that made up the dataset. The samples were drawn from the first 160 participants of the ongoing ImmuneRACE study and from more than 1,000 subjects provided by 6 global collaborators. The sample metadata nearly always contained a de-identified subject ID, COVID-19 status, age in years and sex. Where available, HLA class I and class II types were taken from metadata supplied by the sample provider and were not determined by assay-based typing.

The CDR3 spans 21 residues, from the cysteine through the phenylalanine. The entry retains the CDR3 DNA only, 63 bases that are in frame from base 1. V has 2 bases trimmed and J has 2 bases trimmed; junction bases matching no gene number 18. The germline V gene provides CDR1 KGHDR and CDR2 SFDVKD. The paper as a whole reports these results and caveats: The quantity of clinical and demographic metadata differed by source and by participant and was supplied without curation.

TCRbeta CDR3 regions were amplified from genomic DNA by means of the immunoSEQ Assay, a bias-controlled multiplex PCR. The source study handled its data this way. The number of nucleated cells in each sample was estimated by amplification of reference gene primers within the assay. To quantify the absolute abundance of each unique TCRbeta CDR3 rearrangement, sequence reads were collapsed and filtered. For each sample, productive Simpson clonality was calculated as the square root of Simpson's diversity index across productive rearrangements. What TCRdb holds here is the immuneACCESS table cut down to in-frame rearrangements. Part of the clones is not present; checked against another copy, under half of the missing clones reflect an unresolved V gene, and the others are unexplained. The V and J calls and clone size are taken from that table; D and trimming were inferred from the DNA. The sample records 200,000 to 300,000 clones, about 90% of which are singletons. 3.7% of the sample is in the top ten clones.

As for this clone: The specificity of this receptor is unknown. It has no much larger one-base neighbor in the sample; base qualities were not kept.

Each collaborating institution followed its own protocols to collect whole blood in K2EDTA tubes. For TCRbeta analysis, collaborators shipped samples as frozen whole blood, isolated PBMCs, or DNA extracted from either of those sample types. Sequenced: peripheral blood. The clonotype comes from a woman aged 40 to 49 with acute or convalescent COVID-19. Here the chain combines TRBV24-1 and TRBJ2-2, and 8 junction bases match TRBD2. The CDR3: CATSDYPPRAGATLNTGELFF. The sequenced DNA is TGTGCCACCAGTGATTACCCCCCGCGAGCGGGGGCGACGCTCAACACCGGGGAGCTGTTTTTT.